The rows below give T cell receptor beta chains drawn from one sample of a study of cytomegalovirus exposure and HLA in healthy donors. Sequencing used immunoSEQ multiplex PCR; TCRdb keeps in-frame clones, though not all of them. The table lists about 64,000 clones, roughly 74% of them singletons. The material sequenced was PBMCs. These TCRs come from a man between 18 and 35 years old in good health and CMV-seropositive. Each CDR3 is given without its conserved first and last residue.

V gene	CDR3 protein
TRBV19	ASNKIDGGVTEAF
TRBV14	ASSQYRGANEKLF
TRBV6-6	ASNRRGADYGYT
TRBV5-8	ASSTRLSREIGYT
TRBV30	AWSSITGSGELF
TRBV7-2	ASSPSSGSGYEQY
TRBV15	ATSRESWASTGELF
TRBV10-3	AMATSDSYNEQF
TRBV29-1	SVVTATDTQY
TRBV5-3	ARSLQGGPNEKLF
TRBV11-1	ASSLMTGKPYEQY
TRBV30	AWTRGSSGNTIY
TRBV2	ASRADRPQH
TRBV5-8	ASSPLYGNTIY
TRBV30	AWSPGWFSLSEQY
TRBV5-1	ASREYGMADTQY
TRBV4-1	ASSPEAARANTEAF
TRBV4-1	ASSQEATGVFSYGYT
TRBV30	AWSERTGGRAF
TRBV19	ASMHGEKLF
TRBV30	AWSSPEGGYQPQH
TRBV9	ASRPSGSTEAF
TRBV28	ASSFGREYEQY
TRBV6-5	ASSYSASGGALEQY
TRBV5-1	ASSFPGSYNEQF
TRBV5-4	ASSLGLAGGYYNEQF
TRBV9	ASSNRTGWQQY
TRBV6-1	ASVRSDNEQF
TRBV9	ASGPGQGNQPQH
TRBV29-1	SVGTGPGAYEQY
TRBV10-2	ASSQTGTNTEAF
TRBV10-2	ASSPIDEQY
TRBV6-5	ASRRFQSTNEKLF
TRBV10-1	ASSGDYNEQF
TRBV29-1	SAYRDNHNEQF
TRBV6-1	ASILQGFGNTIY
TRBV25-1	ASSFADRGGYT
TRBV30	AWSRSGGAVSYNEQF
TRBV2	ASSETTGSGNTIY
TRBV7-2	ASSPTDRGQPQH
TRBV2	ANRQGDFSYEQY
TRBV5-4	ASSLGGGGAHHEQY
TRBV5-1	ASSFLSVDEQF
TRBV30	AWSVQGGGNEQY